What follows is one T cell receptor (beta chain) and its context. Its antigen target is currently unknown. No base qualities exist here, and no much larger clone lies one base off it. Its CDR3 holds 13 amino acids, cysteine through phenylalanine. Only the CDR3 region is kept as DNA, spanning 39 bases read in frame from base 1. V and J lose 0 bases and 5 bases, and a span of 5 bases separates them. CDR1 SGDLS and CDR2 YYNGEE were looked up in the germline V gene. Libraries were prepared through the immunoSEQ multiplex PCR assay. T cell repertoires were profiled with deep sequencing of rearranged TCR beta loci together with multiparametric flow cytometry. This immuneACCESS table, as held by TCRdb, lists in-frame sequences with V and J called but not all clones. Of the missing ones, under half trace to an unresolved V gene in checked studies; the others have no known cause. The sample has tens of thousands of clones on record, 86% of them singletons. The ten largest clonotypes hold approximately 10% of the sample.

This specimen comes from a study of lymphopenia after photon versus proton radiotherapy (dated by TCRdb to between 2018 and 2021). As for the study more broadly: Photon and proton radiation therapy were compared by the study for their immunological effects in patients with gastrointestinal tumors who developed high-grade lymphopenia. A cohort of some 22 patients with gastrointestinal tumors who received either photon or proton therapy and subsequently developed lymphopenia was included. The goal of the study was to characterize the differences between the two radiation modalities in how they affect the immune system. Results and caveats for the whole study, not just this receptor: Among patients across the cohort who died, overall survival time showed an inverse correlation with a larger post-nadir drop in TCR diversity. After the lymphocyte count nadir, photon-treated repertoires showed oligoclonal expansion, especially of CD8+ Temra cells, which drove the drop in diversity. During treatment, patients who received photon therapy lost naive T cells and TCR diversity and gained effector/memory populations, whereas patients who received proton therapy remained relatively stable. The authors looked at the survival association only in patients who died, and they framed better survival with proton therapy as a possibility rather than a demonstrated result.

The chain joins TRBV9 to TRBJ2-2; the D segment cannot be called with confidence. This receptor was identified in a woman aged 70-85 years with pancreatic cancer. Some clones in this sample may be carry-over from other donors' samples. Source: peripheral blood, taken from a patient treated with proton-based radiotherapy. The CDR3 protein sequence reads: CASSVDGTGELFF. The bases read TGTGCCAGCAGCGTAGATGGTACCGGGGAGCTGTTTTTT.